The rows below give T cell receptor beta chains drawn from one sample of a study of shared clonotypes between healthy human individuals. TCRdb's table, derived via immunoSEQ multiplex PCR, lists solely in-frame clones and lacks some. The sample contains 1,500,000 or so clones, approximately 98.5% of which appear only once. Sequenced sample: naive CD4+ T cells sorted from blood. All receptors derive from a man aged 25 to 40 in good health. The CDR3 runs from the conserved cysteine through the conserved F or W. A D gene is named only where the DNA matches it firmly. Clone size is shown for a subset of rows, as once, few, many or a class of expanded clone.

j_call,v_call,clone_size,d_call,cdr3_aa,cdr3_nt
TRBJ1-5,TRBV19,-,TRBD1,CASSGRDRGLGQPQHF,TGTGCCAGTAGTGGCCGGGACAGGGGGCTCGGGCAGCCCCAGCATTTT
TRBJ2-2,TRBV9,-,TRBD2,CASSPSSSGTGELFF,TGTGCCAGCAGCCCCTCATCTAGCGGAACCGGGGAGCTGTTTTTT
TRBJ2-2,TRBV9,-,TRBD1,CASSAGQAINTGELFF,TGTGCCAGCAGCGCGGGACAGGCTATTAACACCGGGGAGCTGTTTTTT
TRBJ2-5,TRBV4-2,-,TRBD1,CASSQDRGYQETQYF,TGTGCCAGCAGCCAAGACAGGGGGTACCAAGAGACCCAGTACTTC
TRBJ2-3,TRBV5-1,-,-,CASRGTASGDTQYF,TGCGCCAGCAGAGGGACCGCCAGCGGGGATACGCAGTATTTT
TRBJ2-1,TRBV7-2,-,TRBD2,CASSLVHVAGGGGYNEQFF,TGTGCCAGCAGCTTAGTCCATGTAGCGGGAGGTGGTGGGTACAATGAGCAGTTCTTC
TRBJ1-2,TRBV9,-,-,CASSVGTGKAMGYTF,TGTGCCAGCAGCGTCGGGACGGGAAAGGCTATGGGCTACACCTTC
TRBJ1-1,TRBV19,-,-,CASSILGGRYTEAFF,TGTGCCAGTAGTATTTTGGGGGGCCGGTACACTGAAGCTTTCTTT
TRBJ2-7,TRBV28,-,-,CASSLRSYEQYF,TGTGCCAGCAGTTTGCGCTCCTACGAGCAGTACTTC
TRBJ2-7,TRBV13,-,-,CASSPLSVYEQYF,TGTGCCAGCAGCCCCCTATCGGTCTACGAGCAGTACTTC
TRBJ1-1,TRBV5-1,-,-,CASSSGLGATEAFF,TGCGCCAGCAGCTCAGGCCTAGGGGCCACTGAAGCTTTCTTT
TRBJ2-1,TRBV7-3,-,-,CASSAGLSQEQFF,TGTGCCAGCAGCGCTGGACTGTCGCAGGAGCAGTTCTTC
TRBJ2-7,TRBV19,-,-,CASVKAGTYEQYF,TGTGCCAGTGTGAAGGCCGGGACCTACGAGCAGTACTTC
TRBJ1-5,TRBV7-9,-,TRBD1,CASSPRGGKEQPQHF,TGTGCCAGCAGCCCCAGGGGGGGAAAGGAACAGCCCCAGCATTTT
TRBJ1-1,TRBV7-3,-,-,CASSLDSANTEAFF,TGTGCCAGCAGCTTAGACAGCGCTAACACTGAAGCTTTCTTT
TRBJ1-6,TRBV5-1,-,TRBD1,CASSADRVDSPLHF,TGCGCCAGCAGCGCGGACAGGGTAGATTCACCCCTCCACTTT
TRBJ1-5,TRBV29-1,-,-,CSVGRQPQHF,TGCAGCGTCGGGAGGCAGCCCCAGCATTTT
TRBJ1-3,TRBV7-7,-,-,CASSLAVGGNTIYF,TGTGCTAGCAGCTTAGCAGTCGGTGGAAACACCATATATTTT
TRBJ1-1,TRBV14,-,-,CASSPRGRPNTEAFF,TGTGCCAGCAGCCCAAGAGGCCGTCCGAACACTGAAGCTTTCTTT
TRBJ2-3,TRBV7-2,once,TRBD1,CASSTIGTGFITDTQYF,TGTGCCAGCAGCACCATCGGGACAGGGTTTATTACAGATACGCAGTATTTT
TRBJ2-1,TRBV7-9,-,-,CASSLAVETSYNEQFF,TGTGCCAGCAGCTTAGCTGTGGAGACCAGCTACAATGAGCAGTTCTTC
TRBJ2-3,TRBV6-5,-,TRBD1,CASSHRTGVADTQYF,TGTGCCAGCAGCCACCGGACAGGGGTTGCAGATACGCAGTATTTT
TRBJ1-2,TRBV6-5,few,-,CASSYNGAGDGYTF,TGTGCCAGCAGTTACAACGGGGCCGGGGATGGCTACACCTTC
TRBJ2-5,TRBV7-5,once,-,CASSLAFRGGSFLETQYF,TGTGCCAGCAGCTTAGCCTTCCGGGGCGGGAGCTTCCTGGAGACCCAGTACTTC
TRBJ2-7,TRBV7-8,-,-,CASSLRENSYEQYF,TGTGCCAGCAGCTTAAGGGAAAACAGCTACGAGCAGTACTTC
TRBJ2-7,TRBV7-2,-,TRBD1,CASSSGQPTHYEQYF,TGTGCCAGCAGCTCGGGACAGCCCACCCACTACGAGCAGTACTTC
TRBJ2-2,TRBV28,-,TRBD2,CASSFGTRRYGELFF,TGTGCCAGCAGTTTCGGGACTAGGCGGTACGGGGAGCTGTTTTTT
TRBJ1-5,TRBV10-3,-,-,CAISARTSSNQPQHF,TGTGCCATCAGCGCTAGGACAAGTAGCAATCAGCCCCAGCATTTT
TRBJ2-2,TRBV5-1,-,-,CASSLNGVGELFF,TGCGCCAGCAGCTTGAACGGGGTCGGGGAGCTGTTTTTT
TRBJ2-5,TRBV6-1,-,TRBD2,CASNPGLAEETQYF,TGTGCCAGCAACCCGGGACTAGCGGAAGAGACCCAGTACTTC
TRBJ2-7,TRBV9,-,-,CASSVGNTYEQYF,TGTGCCAGCAGCGTTGGCAACACCTACGAGCAGTACTTC
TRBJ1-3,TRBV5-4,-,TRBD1,CASSTGQGRNTIYF,TGTGCCAGCAGCACCGGACAGGGCCGAAACACCATATATTTT
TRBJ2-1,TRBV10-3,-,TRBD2,CAISRPGTSGSNEQFF,TGTGCCATCAGCCGGCCCGGGACTAGCGGGAGCAATGAGCAGTTCTTC
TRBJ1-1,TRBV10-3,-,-,CAISEISSGTEAFF,TGTGCCATCAGTGAGATCAGCTCGGGCACTGAAGCTTTCTTT
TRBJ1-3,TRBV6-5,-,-,CASSPGPPSGNTIYF,TGTGCCAGCAGTCCGGGCCCCCCTTCTGGAAACACCATATATTTT
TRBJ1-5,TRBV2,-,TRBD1,CASSPGQGRPQHF,TGTGCCAGCAGCCCGGGACAGGGGCGGCCCCAGCATTTT
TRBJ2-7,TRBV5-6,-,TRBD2,CASSLQGMGLSRVGEQYF,TGTGCCAGCAGCTTGCAGGGAATGGGACTATCCCGTGTAGGTGAGCAGTACTTC
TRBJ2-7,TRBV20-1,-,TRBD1,CSAQTGNEQYF,TGCAGTGCTCAGACAGGGAACGAGCAGTACTTC
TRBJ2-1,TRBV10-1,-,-,CASSESDRSYNEQFF,TGCGCCAGCAGTGAGTCGGACAGATCCTACAATGAGCAGTTCTTC
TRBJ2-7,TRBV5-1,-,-,CASSSRVGGSYEQYF,TGCGCCAGCAGCTCAAGAGTCGGCGGGTCTTACGAGCAGTACTTC
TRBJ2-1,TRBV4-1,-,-,CASSQDPGFGEQFF,TGCGCCAGCAGCCAAGATCCAGGGTTCGGTGAGCAGTTCTTC
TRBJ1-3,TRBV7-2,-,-,CASSFLGAGLGNTIYF,TGTGCCAGCAGCTTTTTGGGCGCCGGGCTTGGAAACACCATATATTTT
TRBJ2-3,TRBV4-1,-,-,CASSQDAYTQYF,TGCGCCAGCAGCCAAGATGCATATACGCAGTATTTT
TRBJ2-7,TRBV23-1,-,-,CAGTRGYEQYF,TGCGCCGGGACCCGAGGTTACGAGCAGTACTTC
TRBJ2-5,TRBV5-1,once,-,CASSFHLQETQYF,TGCGCCAGCAGCTTTCATCTCCAAGAGACCCAGTACTTC
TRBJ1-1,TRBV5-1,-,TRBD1,CASYRDRASTEAFF,TGCGCCAGCTACCGGGACAGGGCATCCACTGAAGCTTTCTTT
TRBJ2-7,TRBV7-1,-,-,CASSSGRGYEQYF,TGTGCCAGCAGCTCCGGCCGAGGATACGAGCAGTACTTC
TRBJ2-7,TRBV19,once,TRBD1,CASSIRGQGAKTYEQYF,TGTGCCAGTAGTATACGTGGCCAGGGGGCAAAGACCTACGAGCAGTACTTC
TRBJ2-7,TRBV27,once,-,CASSWGGTYEQYF,TGTGCCAGCTCCTGGGGCGGAACCTACGAGCAGTACTTC
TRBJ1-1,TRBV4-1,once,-,CASTIGGTVNTEAFF,TGCGCCAGCACCATCGGGGGGACGGTGAACACTGAAGCTTTCTTT
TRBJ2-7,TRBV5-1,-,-,CASSPDGGSDEQYF,TGCGCCAGCAGCCCGGATGGGGGGTCCGACGAGCAGTACTTC
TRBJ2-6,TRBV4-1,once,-,CASSQPLSGANVLTF,TGCGCCAGCAGCCAACCCCTCTCGGGGGCCAACGTCCTGACTTTC
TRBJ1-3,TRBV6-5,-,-,CASSYSPVGNTIYF,TGTGCCAGCAGTTACTCTCCCGTAGGAAACACCATATATTTT
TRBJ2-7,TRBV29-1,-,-,CSAQLSAYEQYF,TGCAGCGCTCAGTTGAGTGCCTACGAGCAGTACTTC
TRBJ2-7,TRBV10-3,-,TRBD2,CAISESVFRLAGEEQYF,TGTGCCATCAGTGAGTCGGTTTTCAGACTAGCGGGAGAGGAGCAGTACTTC
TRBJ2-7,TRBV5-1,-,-,CASRRQDSYEQYF,TGCGCCAGCAGAAGACAGGACTCCTACGAGCAGTACTTC
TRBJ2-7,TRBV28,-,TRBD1,CASIPPYGQGVAYEQYF,TGTGCCAGCATCCCCCCTTACGGACAGGGGGTCGCCTACGAGCAGTACTTC
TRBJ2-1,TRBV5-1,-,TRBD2,CASSSHGLAGSNEQFF,TGCGCCAGCAGCTCTCATGGCCTAGCGGGAAGCAATGAGCAGTTCTTC
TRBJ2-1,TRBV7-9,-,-,CASNTYNEQFF,TGTGCCAGCAATACCTACAATGAGCAGTTCTTC
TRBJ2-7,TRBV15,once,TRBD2,CATSKTGTSGYEQYF,TGTGCCACCAGCAAAACCGGGACTAGCGGGTACGAGCAGTACTTC